This T cell receptor beta chain appears in the sequencing data of a study of shared clonotypes between healthy human individuals. Study observations and caveats: Generation probabilities were higher for clonotypes shared across all four sorted-subset donors than for unshared ones. The authors expected sequencing depth to affect clonotype sharing among donors.

CDR1 and CDR2 (germline): WSHSY, SAAADI. The CDR3 runs 13 residues. Trimming removed 7 bases at V and 4 bases at J, with 13 bases between. CD45RO negativity and positive selection for CCR7 defined naive CD8 cells, a population that excluded terminally differentiated effector memory CD45RA+ cells. This table comes from immunoSEQ multiplex PCR, and its TCRdb copy is limited to in-frame clones, with some not included. The sample records more than 500,000 clones, approximately 96% being singletons. As for this clone: Its specificity is not known.

The sample comprised naive CD8+ T cells sorted from blood. The receptor was isolated from a woman aged 25 to 39 in good health. The chain joins TRBV10-2 to TRBJ1-1, with D possibly TRBD1 on 5 matching bases. This chain's CDR3 is CASKIKGSTEAFF. The CDR3 region has the DNA TGCGCCAGCAAAATCAAGGGGAGCACTGAAGCTTTCTTT.